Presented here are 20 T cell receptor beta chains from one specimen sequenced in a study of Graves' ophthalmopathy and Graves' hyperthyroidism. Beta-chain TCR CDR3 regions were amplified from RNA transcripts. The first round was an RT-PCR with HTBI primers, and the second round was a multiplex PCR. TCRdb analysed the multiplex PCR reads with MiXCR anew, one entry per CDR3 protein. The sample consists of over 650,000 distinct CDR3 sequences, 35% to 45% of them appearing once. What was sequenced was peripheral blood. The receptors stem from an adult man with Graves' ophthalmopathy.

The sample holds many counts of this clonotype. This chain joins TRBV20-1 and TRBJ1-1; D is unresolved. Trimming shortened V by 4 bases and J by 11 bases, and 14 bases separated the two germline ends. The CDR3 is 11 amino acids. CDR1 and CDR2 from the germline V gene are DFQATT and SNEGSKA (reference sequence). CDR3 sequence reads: CSAIKVHEAFF. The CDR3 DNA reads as TGCAGTGCTATCAAGGTGCATGAGGCTTTCTTT.

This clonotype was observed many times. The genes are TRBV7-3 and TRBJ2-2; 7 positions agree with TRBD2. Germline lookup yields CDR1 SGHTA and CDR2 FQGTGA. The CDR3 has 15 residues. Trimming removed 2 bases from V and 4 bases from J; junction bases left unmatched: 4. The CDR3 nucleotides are TGTGCCAGCAGCTTAGAGCGGGGTCGCACCGGGGAGCTGTTTTTT. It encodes CASSLERGRTGELFF.

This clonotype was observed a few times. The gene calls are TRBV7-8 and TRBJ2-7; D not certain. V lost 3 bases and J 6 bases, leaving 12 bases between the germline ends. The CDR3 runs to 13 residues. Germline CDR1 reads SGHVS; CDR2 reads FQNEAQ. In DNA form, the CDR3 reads TGTGCCAGCAGCTTGGTAGGGATTTCCGAGCAGTACTTC. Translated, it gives CASSLVGISEQYF.

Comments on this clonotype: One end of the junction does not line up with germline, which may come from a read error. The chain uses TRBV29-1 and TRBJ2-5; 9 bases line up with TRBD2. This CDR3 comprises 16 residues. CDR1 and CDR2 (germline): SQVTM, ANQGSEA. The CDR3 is CSANGLAGPPAETQHF. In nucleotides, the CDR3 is TGCAGTGCTAATGGTCTAGCGGGACCACCAGCGGAGACCCAGCACTTC.

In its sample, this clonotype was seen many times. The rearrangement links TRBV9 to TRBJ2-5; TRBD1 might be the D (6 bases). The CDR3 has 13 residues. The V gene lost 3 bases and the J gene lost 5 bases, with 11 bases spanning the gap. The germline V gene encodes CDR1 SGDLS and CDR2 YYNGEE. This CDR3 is CASSEQGGETQYF. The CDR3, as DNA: TGTGCCAGCAGCGAACAGGGTGGGGAGACCCAGTACTTC. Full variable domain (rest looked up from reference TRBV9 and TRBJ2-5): DSGVTQTPKHLITATGQRVTLRCSPRSGDLSVYWYQQSLDQGLQFLIQYYNGEERAKGNILERFSAQQFPDLHSELNLSSLELGDSALYFCASSEQGGETQYFGPGTRLLVL.

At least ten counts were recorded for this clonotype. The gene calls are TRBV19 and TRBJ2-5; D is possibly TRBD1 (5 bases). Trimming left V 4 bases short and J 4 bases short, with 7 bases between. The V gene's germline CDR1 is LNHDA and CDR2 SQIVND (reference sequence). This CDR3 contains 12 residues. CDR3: CASSSQGETQYF. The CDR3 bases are TGTGCCAGTAGTAGCCAGGGAGAGACCCAGTACTTC.

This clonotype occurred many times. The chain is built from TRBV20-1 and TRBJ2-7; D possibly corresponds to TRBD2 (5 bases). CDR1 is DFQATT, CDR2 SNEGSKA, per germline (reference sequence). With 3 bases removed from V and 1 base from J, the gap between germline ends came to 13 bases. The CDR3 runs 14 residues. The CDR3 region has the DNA TGCAGTGCTAGGGGAGTGGACTTGTCCTACGAGCAGTACTTC. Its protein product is CSARGVDLSYEQYF.

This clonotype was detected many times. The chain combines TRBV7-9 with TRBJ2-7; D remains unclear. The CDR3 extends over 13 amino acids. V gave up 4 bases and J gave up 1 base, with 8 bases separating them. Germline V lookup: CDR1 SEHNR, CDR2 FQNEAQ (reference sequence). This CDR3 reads CASSWAFSYEQYF. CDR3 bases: TGTGCCAGCAGCTGGGCATTTTCCTACGAGCAGTACTTC.

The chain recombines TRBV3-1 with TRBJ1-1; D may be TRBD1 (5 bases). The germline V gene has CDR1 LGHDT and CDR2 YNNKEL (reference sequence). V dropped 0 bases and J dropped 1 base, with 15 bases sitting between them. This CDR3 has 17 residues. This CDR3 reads CASSQELSTDANTEAFF. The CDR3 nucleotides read TGTGCCAGCAGCCAAGAGTTATCGACAGATGCGAACACTGAAGCTTTCTTT.

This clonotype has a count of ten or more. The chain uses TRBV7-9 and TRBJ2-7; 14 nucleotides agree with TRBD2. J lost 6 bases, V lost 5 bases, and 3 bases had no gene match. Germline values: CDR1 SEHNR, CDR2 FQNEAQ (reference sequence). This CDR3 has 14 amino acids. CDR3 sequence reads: CASSLGLAGGEQYF. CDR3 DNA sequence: TGTGCCAGCAGCCTTGGACTAGCGGGGGGCGAGCAGTACTTC.

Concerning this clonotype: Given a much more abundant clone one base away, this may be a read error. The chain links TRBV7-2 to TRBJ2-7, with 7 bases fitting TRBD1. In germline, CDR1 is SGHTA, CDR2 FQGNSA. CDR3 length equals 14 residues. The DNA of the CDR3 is TGTGTCAGCAGCTTCCTAGACAGGGATTACGAGCAGTACTTC. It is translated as CVSSFLDRDYEQYF. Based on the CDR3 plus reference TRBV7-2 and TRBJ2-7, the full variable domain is GAGVSQSPSNKVTEKGKDVELRCDPISGHTALYWYRQSLGQGLEFLIYFQGNSAPDKSGLPSDRFSAERTGGSVSTLTIQRTQQEDSAVYLCVSSFLDRDYEQYFGPGTRLTVT.

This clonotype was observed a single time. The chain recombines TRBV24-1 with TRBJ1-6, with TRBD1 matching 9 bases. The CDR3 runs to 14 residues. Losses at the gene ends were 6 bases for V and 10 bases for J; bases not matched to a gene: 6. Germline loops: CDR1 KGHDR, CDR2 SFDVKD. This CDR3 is CATSMAGQGSPLHF. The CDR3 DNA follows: TGTGCCACCAGTATGGCGGGACAGGGATCACCCCTCCACTTT.

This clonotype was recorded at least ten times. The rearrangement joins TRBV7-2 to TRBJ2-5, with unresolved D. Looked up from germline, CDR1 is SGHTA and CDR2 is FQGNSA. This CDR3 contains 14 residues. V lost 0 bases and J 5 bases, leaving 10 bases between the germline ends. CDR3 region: CASSLARSGETQYF. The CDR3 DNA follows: TGTGCCAGCAGCTTAGCGCGCTCTGGGGAGACCCAGTACTTC.

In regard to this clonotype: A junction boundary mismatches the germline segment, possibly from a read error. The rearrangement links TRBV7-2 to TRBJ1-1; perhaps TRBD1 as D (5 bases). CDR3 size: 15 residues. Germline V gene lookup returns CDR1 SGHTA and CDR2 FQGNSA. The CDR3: CASSPPGRANTEAFF. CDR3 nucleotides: TGCGCCAGCAGCCCACCGGGACGGGCTAACACTGAAGCTTTCTTT.

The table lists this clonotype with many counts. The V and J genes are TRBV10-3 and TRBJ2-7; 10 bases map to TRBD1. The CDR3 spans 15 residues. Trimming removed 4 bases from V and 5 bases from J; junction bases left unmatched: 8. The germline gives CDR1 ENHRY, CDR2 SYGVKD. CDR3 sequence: CAISALRDRGNEQYF. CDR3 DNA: TGTGCCATCAGTGCCCTCCGGGACAGGGGCAACGAGCAGTACTTC.

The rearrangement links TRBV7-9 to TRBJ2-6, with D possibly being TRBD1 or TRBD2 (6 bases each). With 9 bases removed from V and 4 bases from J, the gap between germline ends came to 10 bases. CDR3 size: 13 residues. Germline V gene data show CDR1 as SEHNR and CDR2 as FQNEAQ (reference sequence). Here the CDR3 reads CASRGEGANVLTF. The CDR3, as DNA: TGTGCCAGTAGGGGGGAGGGGGCCAACGTCCTGACTTTC.

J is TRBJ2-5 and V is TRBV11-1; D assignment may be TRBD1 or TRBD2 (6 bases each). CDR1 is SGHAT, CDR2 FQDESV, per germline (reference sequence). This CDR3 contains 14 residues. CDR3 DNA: TGTGCTAGTAGAAGGGGGGCTAACCAAGAGACCCAGTACTTC. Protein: CASRRGANQETQYF.

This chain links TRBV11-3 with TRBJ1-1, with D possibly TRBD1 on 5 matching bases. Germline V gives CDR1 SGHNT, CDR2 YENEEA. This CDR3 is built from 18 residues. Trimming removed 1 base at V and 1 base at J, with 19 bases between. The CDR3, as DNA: TGTGCCAGCAGCTTAGTGTTTATTATAGGACAAGGGAACACTGAAGCTTTCTTT. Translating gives CASSLVFIIGQGNTEAFF. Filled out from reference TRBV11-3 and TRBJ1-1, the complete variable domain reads EAGVVQSPRYKIIEKKQPVAFWCNPISGHNTLYWYLQNLGQGPELLIRYENEEAVDDSQLPKDRFSAERLKGVDSTLKIQPAELGDSAVYLCASSLVFIIGQGNTEAFFGQGTRLTVV.

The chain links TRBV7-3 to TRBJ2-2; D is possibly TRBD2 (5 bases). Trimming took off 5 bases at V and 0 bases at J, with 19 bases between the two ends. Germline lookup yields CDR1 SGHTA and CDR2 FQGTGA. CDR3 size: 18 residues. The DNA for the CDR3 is TGTGCCAGCAGCCCATCCCATCGGGGAACGGCGAACACCGGGGAGCTGTTTTTT. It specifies CASSPSHRGTANTGELFF.

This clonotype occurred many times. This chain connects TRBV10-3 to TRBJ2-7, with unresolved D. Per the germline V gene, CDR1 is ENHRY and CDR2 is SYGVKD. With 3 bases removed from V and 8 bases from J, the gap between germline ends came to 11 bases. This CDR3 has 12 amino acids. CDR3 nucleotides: TGTGCCATCAGTGACCCTAACGCGAAGCAGTACTTC. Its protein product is CAISDPNAKQYF.